The T cell receptor (beta chain) under discussion was sequenced for a study of cytomegalovirus exposure and HLA in healthy donors (dated by TCRdb to between 2016 and 2019). Background on the whole study: According to an earlier analysis of several hundred of the donors, about 179 million T cells yielded approximately 120 million unique TCR beta sequences and around 280 Gb of sequence data. Because of strong linkage in the cohort, roughly 5 DR-DQ haplotypes were treated as single units for association and clustering. An early release covering some 640 HLA-typed donors comprised about 320 gigabases of sequencing data and 85 million or so unique TCR sequences. Among the roughly 390 genotyped donors, about 83% belonged to the genetic ancestry cluster associated with self-reported Caucasian donors. The aim of the study was to test whether cataloging public T cell receptors could identify signatures of past pathogen exposure. In a later genetic analysis, genome-wide SNP genotypes for about three fifths of the roughly 670 donors were used, and that subset was treated as a discovery cohort. To predict cytomegalovirus infection status, the study brought together high-throughput TCR immunosequencing, statistical association of individual TCRs with disease status, and machine learning. Donor age, sex, ethnicity and CMV serostatus were collected together with the repertoire data. The T cell repertoires of several hundred subjects were profiled by immunosequencing and related to cytomegalovirus serostatus. All discovery cohort repertoires had been generated using a single sequencing platform. To decide whether each TCR beta V gene segment behaved as functional or pseudogenic, an earlier analysis of approximately 590 of the donors relied on high-throughput TCR beta sequencing. The number of donors typed differed by locus, with roughly 620-630 for A, B, C, DRB1 and DQB1, around 500 for DQA1, 606 for DPA1, and some 440 for DPB1. HLA typing covered class I and class II loci at four-digit resolution. A separate validation cohort of over 95 different subjects was used in addition to the 666-subject first cohort. In a later analysis, previously published TCR beta repertoires from 550 to 750 donors were re-analyzed and high-resolution HLA genotyping was added so that TCR occurrence patterns could be studied. On average, 235,054 unique TCR beta nucleotide sequences were sequenced per donor among a few hundred genotyped donors of the cohort, with roughly 18% of those sequences being non-productive. Rather than using new phenotypic data, the later analysis identified candidate immune exposures from TCR beta sequences and from how often those sequences occurred across donors.

The library was obtained by the immunoSEQ multiplex PCR assay. For the multiplex PCR, a mixture combining 60 forward primers for TCR Vbeta segments and 13 reverse primers for TCR Jbeta segments was used. Amplification of the CDR3 region of rearranged TCR beta genes was performed with a multiplex PCR assay on genomic DNA. On the Illumina HiSeq System, the amplified TCR beta libraries were sequenced as 87-base-pair reads. The original methods were these. Across the 700 or so repertoires, a later analysis counted around 80 million unique TCR beta chains, around 11 million of which were shared by at least two donors. To remove PCR and sequencing errors, raw reads were error-corrected and collapsed into unique sequences using a nearest-neighbor algorithm that merged closely related sequences. To assign V, D and J gene segments, CDR3 sequences were aligned to IMGT reference sequences. For a sequence to be retained, at least a six-nucleotide match to both a V gene segment and a J gene segment was required. A rearrangement counted as productive if the CDR3 had no stop codons and remained in frame with V and J, and every other rearrangement counted as non-productive. CDR3 was defined according to IMGT convention as the region running from the second conserved V-encoded cysteine to the conserved J-encoded phenylalanine. Sequences without an unambiguous match to a single V gene segment were excluded from the earlier analysis of approximately 600 of the donors. An earlier analysis of some 610 of the donors called V segments functional above 56.7% productive rearrangements and segregating when the between-donor standard deviation exceeded 5%. A statistical classification framework was developed to diagnose cytomegalovirus status using the catalog of TCR beta chain sequences. In a later analysis, V and J genes were assigned by comparing TCR nucleotide sequences against IMGT/GENE-DB human TR gene sequences. The TCRdist pipeline was used in a later analysis to assign CDR3 sequences and most-parsimonious VDJ recombination scenarios. In a later analysis, each TCR beta chain was defined by its CDR3 amino acid sequence together with its V-gene family, and reads without a unique V-gene family were excluded. In a later analysis, some 600 highly shared, low-generation-probability nucleotide sequences were removed to address suspected cross-contamination and a sequencing artifact. For each public chain, a later analysis derived a clonal expansion index from normalized ranks of inferred template counts within each repertoire. In a later analysis, generation probabilities were computed using a VDJ recombination model fitted to out-of-frame rearrangements, and the results were checked against IGoR. In a later analysis, hypergeometric tests were used to score TCR-TCR, TCR-HLA and TCR-CMV co-occurrence, with a repertoire-size bias correction applied to TCR pairs. False discovery rates were estimated in a later analysis by permuting HLA or CMV assignments 20 times. In a later analysis, co-occurring TCRs were grouped with DBSCAN, and TCRdist sequence similarity was added when clustering was performed within HLA-allele-positive subsets. Co-occurrence clustering excluded repertoires with fewer than 30,000 or more than 120,000 public chains, plus five with anomalous nucleotide sharing. Sourced from immuneACCESS, this table was stored by TCRdb with only in-frame sequences that have V and J called. A share of the clones is absent; for the studies checked, an unresolved V gene accounts for under half, and the remainder has no known explanation. V, J and clone size are taken as reported in that table, and D and trimming were inferred from the DNA itself. The table for this sample lists 150,000 to 200,000 clones; less than 80% of them were counted only once. The ten largest clonotypes hold 2.5% to 3% of the sample.

After removal of 4 bases from V and 16 bases from J, the junction retains 9 bases not matched to a gene. Based on the germline V gene, the CDR1 and CDR2 sequences are SGHRS and YFSETQ. The CDR3 goes from the cysteine to the phenylalanine over 12 residues. The kept DNA is CDR3 alone, 36 bases in frame from the first base. The cohort consisted of more than 650 healthy bone marrow donors. Cohort members were all nominally healthy when sampled, although unrecorded immune exposures were likely present. The donor was CMV seronegative and was included in the group of over 300 seronegative cohort members. Every donor gave a peripheral blood sample, and the peripheral blood mononuclear cells from that sample were used for TCR beta sequencing. Genomic DNA was extracted from the blood cell samples with the Qiagen DNeasy Blood Extraction Kit. Findings and caveats that apply to the study as a whole: CMV serostatus was the only immune exposure information available for the cohort. At a false discovery rate of 0.05, a later analysis linked fewer than 20,000 TCR beta sequences to specific HLA alleles. In a later genetic analysis, fewer N-insertions in productive TCRs were reported among donors in an Asian-associated ancestry cluster than the approximately 670-donor mean. In both the original and validation cohorts, the classifier was reported to diagnose cytomegalovirus status with high specificity and sensitivity. Roughly uniform sequencing depth across donors was assumed in presence/absence analyses, although this assumption may not hold. In a later analysis, the rate of TCR association differed among HLA loci, with DRB1 alleles having the most associated TCRs and HLA-C alleles having the fewest. Several of the top co-occurrence clusters appeared to be linked to parvovirus B19, influenza, CMV and Epstein-Barr virus, according to a later analysis. Most TCR sequences were seen in very few donors, while some public TCRs were found in many individuals. Only TCR beta chains were sequenced in this cohort, and the absence of alpha or paired-chain data limited detectable features. A total of some 180 TCR beta chains were listed by the study as associated with cytomegalovirus. Because counts were too low, roughly 16 rarely observed V segments, including chromosome 9 orphons, were left out of the earlier analysis of some 640 of the donors. Some IMGT-functional V segments, including TRBV6-2 and TRBV6-3, could not be told apart with the 87-base-pair reads, so those segments were excluded. Because HLA typing was unavailable for some donors at each locus, only the typed subset was used in association tests. In vitro tests confirmed that a few of the cytomegalovirus-associated TCR beta chains recognize cytomegalovirus antigens. An association between a missense DCLRE1C variant and V-gene and J-gene trimming of TCR beta chains was found in a later genetic analysis and replicated in an independent cohort. In an earlier analysis of several hundred of the donors, most TCR beta V segments were observed in productive rearrangements about 87% or about 30% of the time, broadly matching IMGT annotations. A further reported finding was that TCR beta sequences accurately predicted the HLA-A and HLA-B alleles for most subjects in the first cohort. Compared with equally common non-associated chains, HLA-associated TCR beta chains in a later analysis were more clonally expanded and had lower generation probabilities. A cluster of highly shared sequence variants was judged likely to represent a technical artifact of the sequencing pipeline. When HLA alleles, especially DR and DQ, strongly co-occurred, TCR associations were difficult to assign to individual alleles. Linkage disequilibrium might explain the correlated functional status among segregating V segments, but an unknown experimental factor could not be excluded. According to the authors, the approach could potentially be generalized to other disease states and immunological phenotypes. Most CMV-associated TCR beta chains appeared to be HLA-restricted in a later analysis, and the HLA associations seemed to be driven largely by CMV exposure.

Comments on this clone: It lacks a known antigen. Per-nucleotide qualities are absent, and no much larger clonotype sits a single base away.

The sequenced sample was PBMCs. The rearrangement combines TRBV5-1 with TRBJ2-1; the junction holds 9 bases that match TRBD1. The source of this sequence is a middle-aged man in good health and CMV-seronegative. The CDR3 has the sequence CASSADRGRFFF. The sequenced DNA is TGCGCCAGCAGCGCTGACAGGGGGAGATTCTTCTTC.